What follows describes a single TCR beta chain. The data derive from a study of shared clonotypes between healthy human individuals. Study background: Participating donors consisted of a couple of women and a few men aged 18 to 49.

TCRdb's table, derived via immunoSEQ multiplex PCR, lists solely in-frame clones and lacks some. The sample has approximately 1,500,000 clones; roughly 96% are singletons. The sequenced sample consisted of naive CD4+ T cells sorted from blood. Stated subset: CD45RA+ positively selected. The receptor was derived from a young man in good health.

CDR3 sequence: CASSGGRGATNEKLFF. In DNA, the CDR3 is TGCGCCAGCAGTGGAGGGCGTGGGGCAACTAATGAAAAACTGTTTTTT. The chain joins TRBV10-2 to TRBJ1-4; the D is unclear. Trimming pared 4 bases from V and 0 bases from J, leaving 12 bases between. Germline V gene lookup returns CDR1 WSHSY and CDR2 SAAADI. The CDR3 is 16 amino acids.